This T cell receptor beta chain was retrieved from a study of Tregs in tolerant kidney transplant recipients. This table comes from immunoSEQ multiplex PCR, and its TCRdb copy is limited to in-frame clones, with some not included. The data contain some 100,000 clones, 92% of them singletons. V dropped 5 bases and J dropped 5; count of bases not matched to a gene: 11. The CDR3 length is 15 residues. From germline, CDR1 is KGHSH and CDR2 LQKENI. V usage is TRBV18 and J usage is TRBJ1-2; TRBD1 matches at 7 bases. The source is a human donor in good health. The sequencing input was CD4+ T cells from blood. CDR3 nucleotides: TGTGCCAGCTCAGGGTCGACGGGACAGACATATGGCTACACCTTC. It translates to CASSGSTGQTYGYTF.